The 5 T cell receptor beta chains presented below share a single source sample, sequenced in a study of OX40 agonist ivuxolimab in advanced cancers. Only in-frame clones appear in the TCRdb table, and some are missing; sequencing was by immunoSEQ multiplex PCR. The sample carries about 88,000 clones, approximately 89% recorded once. The starting material was CD4+ or CD8+ T cells sorted from blood, obtained in a trial of the OX40 agonist ivuxolimab. Source of these receptors: an adult with an advanced solid tumor such as melanoma, head and neck, liver or kidney cancer.

The V call is TRBV9, the J call TRBJ2-1; D is uncertain. The ends were cut back, 0 bases at V and 2 bases at J, with 3 bases in the middle. CDR1 is SGDLS and CDR2 is YYNGEE in the germline V gene. The CDR3 has 13 residues. The chain's CDR3 is CASSVVPYNEQFF. As DNA, the CDR3 is TGTGCCAGCAGCGTAGTTCCCTACAATGAGCAGTTCTTC.

The gene calls are TRBV6-1 and TRBJ1-2, with D perhaps matching TRBD1 (5 bases). V lost 3 bases, J lost 1 base, and 9 bases lay in between. CDR3 length: 14 residues. Germline CDR1 reads MNHNS; CDR2 reads SASEGT. CDR3 residues: CASSEDGGNYGYTF. The CDR3 nucleotides read TGTGCCAGCAGTGAGGATGGGGGTAACTATGGCTACACCTTC.

The gene calls are TRBV6-1 and TRBJ2-5, with 9 bases lining up with TRBD1. This CDR3 has 14 amino acids. V dropped 6 bases and J dropped 2; count of bases not matched to a gene: 4. Germline V gene data show CDR1 as MNHNS and CDR2 as SASEGT. The DNA for the CDR3 is TGTGCCAGCAGCAGGGACAGGGCTCAAGAGACCCAGTACTTC. It codes for CASSRDRAQETQYF.

This clone was picked up a small number of times. J is TRBJ1-6 and V is TRBV2; 10 bases map to TRBD1. The CDR3 covers 16 residues. Trimming took 6 bases from V and 9 from J; bases not matched to a gene: 11. Germline V gene data show CDR1 as SNHLY and CDR2 as FYNNEI. As DNA, the CDR3 is TGTGCCAGCAGAGCACTACCGGGACAGGGGTCTTCACCCCTCCACTTT. Its translation is CASRALPGQGSSPLHF.

Note on this clone: This same CDR3 is encoded by further DNA sequences in the sample. The rearrangement joins TRBV5-1 to TRBJ1-3; a possible D gene is TRBD1 (6 bases). Germline V gene sequence: CDR1 SGHRS, CDR2 YFSETQ. CDR3 length: 15 amino acids. The V end lost 1 base, the J end lost 3 bases, and 11 bases lay between the germline ends. CDR3 DNA: TGCGCCAGCAGCTTGTCTGGGGGCGATGGAAACACCATATATTTT. Encoded protein: CASSLSGGDGNTIYF.